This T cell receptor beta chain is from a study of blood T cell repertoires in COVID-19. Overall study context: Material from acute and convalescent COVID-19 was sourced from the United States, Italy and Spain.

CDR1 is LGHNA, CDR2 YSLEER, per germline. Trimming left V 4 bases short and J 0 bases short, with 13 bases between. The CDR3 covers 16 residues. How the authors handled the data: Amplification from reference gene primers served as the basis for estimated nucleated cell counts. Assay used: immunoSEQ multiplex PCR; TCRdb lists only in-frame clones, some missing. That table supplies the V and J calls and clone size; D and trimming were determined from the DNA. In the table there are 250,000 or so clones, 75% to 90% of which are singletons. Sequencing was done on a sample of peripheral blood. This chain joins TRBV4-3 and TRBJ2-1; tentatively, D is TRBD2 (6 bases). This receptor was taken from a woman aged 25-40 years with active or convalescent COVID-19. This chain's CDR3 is CASSLLPGVSYNEQFF. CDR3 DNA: TGCGCCAGCAGCCTTCTTCCGGGGGTCTCCTACAATGAGCAGTTCTTC.